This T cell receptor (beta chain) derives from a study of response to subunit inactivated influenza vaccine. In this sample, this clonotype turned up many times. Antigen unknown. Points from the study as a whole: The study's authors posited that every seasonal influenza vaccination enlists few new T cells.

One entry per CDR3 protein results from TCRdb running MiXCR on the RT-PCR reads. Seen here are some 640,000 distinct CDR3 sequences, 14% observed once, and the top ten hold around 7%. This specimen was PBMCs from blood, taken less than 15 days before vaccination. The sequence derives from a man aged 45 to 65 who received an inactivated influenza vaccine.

The CDR3 sequence is CASSLGPYNEQFF. The CDR3 nucleotides read TGCGCCAGCAGCTTGGGACCTTACAATGAGCAGTTCTTC. J is TRBJ2-1 and V is TRBV5-1, with unresolved D. Germline values: CDR1 SGHRS, CDR2 YFSETQ. V lost 0 bases to trimming and J lost 4 bases, with 5 bases between them. This CDR3 is 13 amino acids long.